A single sample gave rise to the 15 T cell receptor beta chains below, sequenced in a study of response to subunit inactivated influenza vaccine. TCRdb re-called the RT-PCR reads with MiXCR, one entry per CDR3 protein. The sample shows approximately 500,000 distinct CDR3 sequences, about 15% of them seen only once. This material consisted of PBMCs from blood, taken approximately 13 days after vaccination. All receptors derive from a man between 50 and 59 years old who received an inactivated influenza vaccine.

This clonotype showed up many times. The chain is built from TRBV4-1 and TRBJ2-7, with D perhaps TRBD1 (5 bases). This CDR3 spans 14 amino acids. CDR1 MGHRA and CDR2 YSYEKL come from the germline V gene. Trimming took off 4 bases at V and 2 bases at J, with 12 bases between the two ends. The CDR3 region is CASSPGIGTYEQYF. The CDR3, as DNA: TGCGCCAGCAGCCCAGGGATCGGAACCTACGAGCAGTACTTC.

In DNA, the CDR3 is TGCAGTGTCGAAGCGGGAGTGGGAGATACGCAGTATTTT. It yields the protein CSVEAGVGDTQYF. The rearrangement links TRBV20-1 to TRBJ2-3; 8 bases line up with TRBD2. Trimming took 7 bases from V and 5 from J; bases not matched to a gene: 8. This CDR3 comprises 13 residues. Per germline, CDR1 DFQATT and CDR2 SNEGSKA (reference sequence).

Comment on this clonotype: A single base separates this from a much larger clone, so it may be a read error. The rearrangement joins TRBV14 to TRBJ1-1; D possibly corresponds to TRBD1 (5 bases). The CDR3 contains 14 residues. Germline CDR1 SGHDN, CDR2 FVKESK. CDR3 bases: TGTGCCAGCACCCAAGTTACCGGGGGGACTGAAGCTTTCTTT. This translates into CASTQVTGGTEAFF.

The chain carries TRBV29-1 and TRBJ2-2, with D possibly called TRBD1 or TRBD2 (5 bases each). V was pared by 4 bases and J by 6 bases, with 9 bases between. The CDR3 extends over 12 amino acids. CDR1 is SQVTM, CDR2 ANQGSEA, per germline. DNA of the CDR3: TGCAGCGTTGTGCCGGGGCCCGGGGAGCTGTTTTTT. This codes for CSVVPGPGELFF.

This clonotype was seen a few times. The V and J genes are TRBV20-1 and TRBJ2-1; 7 bases fit TRBD2. Germline V lookup: CDR1 DFQATT, CDR2 SNEGSKA (reference sequence). Unmatched junction bases numbered 7, after V lost 0 bases and J lost 2 bases. CDR3 length: 16 amino acids. CDR3 sequence reads: CSAREVAGVTYNEQFF. In nucleotides, the CDR3 is TGCAGTGCTAGAGAGGTCGCGGGAGTCACCTACAATGAGCAGTTCTTC.

This chain connects TRBV6-1 to TRBJ2-2; TRBD1 matches at 10 bases. Per the germline V gene, CDR1 is MNHNS and CDR2 is SASEGT. The CDR3 contains 14 residues. V lost 6 bases, J lost 8 bases, and 6 bases stayed unmatched. CDR3 sequence (DNA): TGTGCCAGCAGCAGGGGGACAGGGGCTGGGGAGCTGTTTTTT. Translated, it gives CASSRGTGAGELFF.

Many counts were recorded for this clonotype. The chain is built from TRBV11-2 and TRBJ1-1; D perhaps matches TRBD1 (5 bases). V lost 5 bases and J lost 5, with 24 bases in between. The CDR3 has 17 residues. Germline V gene data show CDR1 as SGHAT and CDR2 as FQNNGV. CDR3 sequence (DNA): TGTGCCAGCAGCCTAAGTGGCAGGGAGGCAGACCGGACTGAAGCTTTCTTT. It encodes CASSLSGREADRTEAFF.

The V and J genes are TRBV14 and TRBJ2-7; D unclear. Deletions cut 1 base from V and 2 bases from J, with 12 bases between. The germline V gene has CDR1 SGHDN and CDR2 FVKESK. The CDR3 totals 15 residues. The CDR3 bases are TGTGCCAGCAGCCAAGTGGCGGCAGCCCCCTACGAGCAGTACTTC. Encoded protein: CASSQVAAAPYEQYF.

This rearrangement joins TRBV13 to TRBJ2-7, with D perhaps given as TRBD1 or TRBD2 (5 bases each). V was cut by 5 bases and J by 5 bases, with 16 bases left in between. The CDR3 has 14 residues. Germline values: CDR1 PRHDT, CDR2 FYEKMQ (reference sequence). CDR3 bases: TGTGCCAGCAGCACTAGGGGATCCCGTAACGAGCAGTACTTC. Its translation is CASSTRGSRNEQYF. Variable domain in full (rest from reference TRBV13 and TRBJ2-7): AAGVIQSPRHLIKEKRETATLKCYPIPRHDTVYWYQQGPGQDPQFLISFYEKMQSDKGSIPDRFSAQQFSDYHSELNMSSLELGDSALYFCASSTRGSRNEQYFGPGTRLTVT.

This clonotype was counted ten times or more. The chain is built from TRBV20-1 and TRBJ1-2; D gene ambiguous. This CDR3 region has 14 residues. The V gene lost 6 bases and the J gene lost 0 bases, with 14 bases spanning the gap. From germline, CDR1 is DFQATT and CDR2 SNEGSKA (reference sequence). This CDR3 reads CSAQTREANYGYTF. In DNA form, the CDR3 reads TGCAGTGCACAAACCCGAGAGGCTAACTATGGCTACACCTTC.

The chain is built from TRBV5-8 and TRBJ2-1; 10 nucleotides align to TRBD2. The germline V gene encodes CDR1 SGHTS and CDR2 YDEGEE. After removal of 2 bases from V and 4 bases from J, the junction contained 3 bases not matched to a gene. CDR3 length equals 15 residues. The CDR3: CASSFLLAGYNEQFF. The CDR3 nucleotides read TGTGCCAGCAGCTTTCTACTAGCGGGGTACAATGAGCAGTTCTTC.

This clonotype was found a few times. The chain employs TRBV4-3 and TRBJ1-2; tentative D call: TRBD1 (6 bases). Germline-derived CDR1 and CDR2 are LGHNA and YSLEER. V lost 2 bases and J 7 bases, leaving 11 bases between the germline ends. CDR3 size: 13 residues. The CDR3 region has the DNA TGCGCCAGCAGCCAACAGGGGTTGGGTGGCTACACCTTC. Translation gives CASSQQGLGGYTF.

This clonotype was seen repeatedly, ten times or more. The genes are TRBV4-1 and TRBJ1-1; D unclear. Germline CDR1 reads MGHRA; CDR2 reads YSYEKL. The germline V and J ends were trimmed by 2 bases and 5 bases, with 9 bases remaining between them. This CDR3 is built from 13 residues. Here the CDR3 reads CASSQKGGTEAFF. The CDR3 coding sequence is TGCGCCAGCAGCCAAAAGGGTGGGACTGAAGCTTTCTTT.

This clonotype has a handful of counts. Here the CDR3 reads CASSFGVGRIRETQYF. CDR3 bases: TGTGCCAGCAGTTTTGGGGTGGGGAGGATTCGAGAGACCCAGTACTTC. The V and J genes are TRBV28 and TRBJ2-5; maybe TRBD2 (6 bases). Germline V gene data show CDR1 as MDHEN and CDR2 as SYDVKM. Trimming stripped 3 bases from V and 4 bases from J, with 18 bases between. CDR3 length equals 16 residues.

This clonotype showed up just a few times. The chain couples TRBV5-1 to TRBJ2-5; D possibly corresponds to TRBD1 (5 bases). V dropped 0 bases and J dropped 5 bases, with 14 bases sitting between them. From germline, CDR1 is SGHRS and CDR2 YFSETQ. The CDR3 is 15 residues long. For the CDR3, the DNA is TGCGCCAGCAGCTTGGCCGTGGTAGGGGCGGAGACCCAGTACTTC. It codes for CASSLAVVGAETQYF. The entire variable domain, with the rest obtained from reference TRBV5-1 and TRBJ2-5, is as follows: KAGVTQTPRYLIKTRGQQVTLSCSPISGHRSVSWYQQTPGQGLQFLFEYFSETQRNKGNFPGRFSGRQFSNSRSEMNVSTLELGDSALYLCASSLAVVGAETQYFGPGTRLLVL.